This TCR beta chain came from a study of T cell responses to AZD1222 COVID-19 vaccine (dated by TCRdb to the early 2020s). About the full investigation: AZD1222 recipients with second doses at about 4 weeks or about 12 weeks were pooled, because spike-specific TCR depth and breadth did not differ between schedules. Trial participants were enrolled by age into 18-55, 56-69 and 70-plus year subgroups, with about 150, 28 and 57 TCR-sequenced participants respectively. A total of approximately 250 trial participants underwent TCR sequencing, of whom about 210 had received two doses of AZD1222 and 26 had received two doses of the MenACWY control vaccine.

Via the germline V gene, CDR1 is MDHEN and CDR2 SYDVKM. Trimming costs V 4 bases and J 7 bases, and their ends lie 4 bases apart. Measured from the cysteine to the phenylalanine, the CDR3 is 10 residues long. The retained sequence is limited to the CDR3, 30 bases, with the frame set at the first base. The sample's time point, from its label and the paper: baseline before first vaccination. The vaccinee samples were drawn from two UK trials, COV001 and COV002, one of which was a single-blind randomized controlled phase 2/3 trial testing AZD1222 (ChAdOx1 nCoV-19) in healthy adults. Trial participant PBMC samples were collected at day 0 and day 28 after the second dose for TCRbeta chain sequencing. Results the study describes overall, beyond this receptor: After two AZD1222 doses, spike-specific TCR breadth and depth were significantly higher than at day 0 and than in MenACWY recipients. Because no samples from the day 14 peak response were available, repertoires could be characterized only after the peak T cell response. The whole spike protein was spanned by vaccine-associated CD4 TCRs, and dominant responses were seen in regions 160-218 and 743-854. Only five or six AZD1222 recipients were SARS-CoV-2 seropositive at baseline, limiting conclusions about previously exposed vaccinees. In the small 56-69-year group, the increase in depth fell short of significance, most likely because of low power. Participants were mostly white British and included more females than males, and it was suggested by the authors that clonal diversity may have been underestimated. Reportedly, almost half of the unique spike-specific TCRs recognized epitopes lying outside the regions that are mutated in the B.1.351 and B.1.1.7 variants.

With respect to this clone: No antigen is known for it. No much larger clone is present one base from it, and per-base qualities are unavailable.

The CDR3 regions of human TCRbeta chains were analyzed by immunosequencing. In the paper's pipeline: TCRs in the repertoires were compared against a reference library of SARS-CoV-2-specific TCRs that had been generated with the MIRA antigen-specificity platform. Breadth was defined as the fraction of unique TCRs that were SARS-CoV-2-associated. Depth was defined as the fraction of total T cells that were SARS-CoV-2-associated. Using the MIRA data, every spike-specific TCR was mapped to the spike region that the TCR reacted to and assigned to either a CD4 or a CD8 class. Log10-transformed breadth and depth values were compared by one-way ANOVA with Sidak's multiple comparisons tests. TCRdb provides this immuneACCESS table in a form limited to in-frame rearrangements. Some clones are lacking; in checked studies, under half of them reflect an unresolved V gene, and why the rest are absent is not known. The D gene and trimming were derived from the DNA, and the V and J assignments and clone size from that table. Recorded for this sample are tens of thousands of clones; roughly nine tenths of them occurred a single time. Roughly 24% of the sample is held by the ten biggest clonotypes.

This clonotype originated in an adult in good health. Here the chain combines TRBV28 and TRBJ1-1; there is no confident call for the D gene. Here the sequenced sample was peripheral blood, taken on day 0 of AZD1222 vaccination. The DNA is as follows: TGTGCCAGCAGTTCCTTTGAAGCTTTCTTT. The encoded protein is CASSSFEAFF.